These 14 T cell receptor beta chains were all obtained from the same sample, sequenced in a study of T cell responses to AZD1222 COVID-19 vaccine. Profiling relied on immunoSEQ multiplex PCR, and the TCRdb table lists in-frame clones only, not all of them. The sample includes fewer than 85,000 clones, 80% to 90% of them seen just once. Sequencing was performed on peripheral blood, taken 28 days after the second AZD1222 dose. Receptor source: an adult who received the AZD1222 COVID-19 vaccine.

This clone was seen a single time. The rearrangement uses TRBV5-6 and TRBJ2-7; 9 bases agree with TRBD1. This CDR3 is 15 amino acids long. In germline, CDR1 is SGHDT, CDR2 YYEEEE. Trimming at V came to 5 bases and at J to 1 base, leaving 7 bases not matched to a gene. The CDR3 bases are TGTGCCAGCAGATTGACAGGGGGACCATCCTACGAGCAGTACTTC. Protein product: CASRLTGGPSYEQYF.

The rearrangement uses TRBV13 and TRBJ2-2, with TRBD2 matching over 10 bases. This CDR3 has 16 residues. The J segment lost 6 bases and the V segment lost 2 bases, leaving 6 bases of the junction unmatched. Germline CDR1 is PRHDT and CDR2 is FYEKMQ (reference sequence). The CDR3 reads CASSLRRLAGAGELFF. The CDR3 bases are TGTGCCAGCAGCTTAAGGCGTCTAGCGGGAGCCGGGGAGCTGTTTTTT. The full variable domain, completed using reference TRBV13 and TRBJ2-2, is AAGVIQSPRHLIKEKRETATLKCYPIPRHDTVYWYQQGPGQDPQFLISFYEKMQSDKGSIPDRFSAQQFSDYHSELNMSSLELGDSALYFCASSLRRLAGAGELFFGEGSRLTVL.

This sequence joins TRBV3-1 (or the pseudogene TRBV3-2) and TRBJ1-3, with unresolved D. The CDR3 consists of 15 residues. Germline CDR1 and CDR2: LGHDT and YNNKEL (reference sequence). The V gene lost 4 bases and the J gene lost 4 bases, with 14 bases spanning the gap. Here the CDR3 DNA reads TGTGCCAGCAGCCTCGGACCCGGGTCGGGAAACACCATATATTTT. This translates into CASSLGPGSGNTIYF.

The chain combines TRBV10-3 with TRBJ1-2, with a weak D call TRBD1 (5 bases). The length of the CDR3 is 13 residues. Germline CDR1 ENHRY, CDR2 SYGVKD. V was clipped by 3 bases and J by 3 bases, with 8 bases between them. Written as DNA, the CDR3 is TGTGCCATCAGTGATGGGGCAGACTATGGCTACACCTTC. Its protein is CAISDGADYGYTF.

J is TRBJ2-7 and V is TRBV27; no clear D. V dropped 6 bases and J dropped 0 bases, with 9 bases sitting between them. The germline gives CDR1 MNHEY, CDR2 SMNVEV (reference sequence). The CDR3 covers 13 residues. The CDR3 loop is CASRALSSYEQYF. The CDR3 DNA is TGTGCCAGCAGAGCGTTGAGCTCCTACGAGCAGTACTTC.

The genes are TRBV5-1 and TRBJ2-1, with TRBD1 matching over 8 bases. Trimming removed 2 bases from V and 0 bases from J; junction bases left unmatched: 7. This CDR3 has 17 amino acids. Germline CDR1 reads SGHRS; CDR2 reads YFSETQ. CDR3 residues: CASSLGQGPSSYNEQFF. CDR3 nucleotide sequence: TGCGCCAGCAGCTTAGGACAGGGCCCAAGCTCCTACAATGAGCAGTTCTTC.

The V call is TRBV25-1, the J call TRBJ1-2; tentatively, D is TRBD1 (6 bases). Germline V gene lookup returns CDR1 MGHDK and CDR2 SYGVNS. This CDR3 spans 16 amino acids. V shed 3 bases and J shed 4 bases, with 18 bases lying between them. CDR3 region: CASSDKRDTSRYGYTF. In nucleotides, the CDR3 is TGTGCCAGCAGTGATAAGCGGGACACCTCTCGCTATGGCTACACCTTC.

J is TRBJ2-1 and V is TRBV18, with 7 positions matching TRBD2. The germline V gene has CDR1 KGHSH and CDR2 LQKENI. V trimming: 4 bases; J trimming: 6 bases; junction bases outside the gene matches: 9. This CDR3 spans 15 amino acids. CDR3 amino acids: CASSQTGTGGNEQFF. For the CDR3, the DNA is TGTGCCAGCTCACAAACCGGGACGGGGGGCAATGAGCAGTTCTTC.

The chain combines TRBV24-1 with TRBJ2-3; 10 nucleotides line up with TRBD2. V shed 4 bases and J 1 base; nucleotides not matched to a gene: 7. CDR1 and CDR2 (germline): KGHDR, SFDVKD. The CDR3 runs 17 residues. This CDR3 is CATSDPGLAMGTDTQYF. The CDR3 DNA is TGTGCCACCAGTGACCCGGGACTAGCGATGGGCACAGATACGCAGTATTTT.

The chain recombines TRBV11-1 with TRBJ2-2, with D unresolved. This CDR3 region has 12 residues. CDR1 and CDR2 (germline): SGHAT, FQDESV (reference sequence). V dropped 1 base and J dropped 7 bases, with 4 bases sitting between them. The CDR3 spells CASSLGVGELFF. CDR3 DNA sequence: TGTGCCAGCAGCTTAGGCGTCGGGGAGCTGTTTTTT.

The V gene is TRBV6-2 or TRBV6-3, the J gene TRBJ2-7, with D perhaps assigned TRBD1 or TRBD2 (6 bases each). Per the germline V gene, CDR1 is MNHEY and CDR2 is SVGEGT. Deletions cut 2 bases from V and 12 bases from J, with 11 bases between. The CDR3 is 11 amino acids. DNA for the CDR3: TGTGCCAGCAGTTACAGGGGGGCCGGGTACTTC. It codes for CASSYRGAGYF.

The chain couples TRBV4-1 to TRBJ2-7; TRBD2 matches at 16 bases. This CDR3 is built from 21 residues. J lost 4 bases, V lost 4 bases, and 19 bases had no gene match. The germline CDR1 and CDR2 sequences are MGHRA and YSYEKL. CDR3 DNA: TGCGCCAGCAGCCCCGAAGATTTTCCGGGACTAGCGGGAGGGCCTTTTTACGAGCAGTACTTC. Its protein is CASSPEDFPGLAGGPFYEQYF.

This sequence joins TRBV20-1 and TRBJ2-2; 7 nucleotides match TRBD2. Germline assignment: CDR1 DFQATT and CDR2 SNEGSKA (reference sequence). This CDR3 comprises 16 residues. V lost 3 bases and J lost 6; bases outside the gene matches: 13. The CDR3 DNA reads TGCAGTGCTAGTAAGGGGAGGGAGAAGAAAGCCGGGGAGCTGTTTTTT. It codes for CSASKGREKKAGELFF.

The V call is TRBV19, the J call TRBJ1-1; D is undetermined. The CDR3 sequence is 11 residues long. CDR1 and CDR2 from the germline V gene are LNHDA and SQIVND (reference sequence). The V end lost 7 bases, the J end lost 0 bases, and 3 bases lay between the germline ends. The CDR3 DNA is TGTGCCAGTAACCTGAACACTGAAGCTTTCTTT. Translation gives CASNLNTEAFF.